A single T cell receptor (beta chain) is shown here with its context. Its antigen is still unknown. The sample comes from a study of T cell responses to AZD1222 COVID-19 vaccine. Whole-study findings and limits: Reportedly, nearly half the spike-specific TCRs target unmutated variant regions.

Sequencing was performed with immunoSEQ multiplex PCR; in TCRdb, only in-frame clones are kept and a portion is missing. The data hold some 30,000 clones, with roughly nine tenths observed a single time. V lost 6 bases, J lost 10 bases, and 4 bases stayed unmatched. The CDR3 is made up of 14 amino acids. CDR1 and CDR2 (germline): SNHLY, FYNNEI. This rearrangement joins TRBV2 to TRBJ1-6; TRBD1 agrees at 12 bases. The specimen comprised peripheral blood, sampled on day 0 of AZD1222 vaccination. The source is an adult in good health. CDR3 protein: CASRRDRGLSPLHF. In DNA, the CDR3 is TGTGCCAGCAGGCGGGACAGGGGGCTATCACCCCTCCACTTT.